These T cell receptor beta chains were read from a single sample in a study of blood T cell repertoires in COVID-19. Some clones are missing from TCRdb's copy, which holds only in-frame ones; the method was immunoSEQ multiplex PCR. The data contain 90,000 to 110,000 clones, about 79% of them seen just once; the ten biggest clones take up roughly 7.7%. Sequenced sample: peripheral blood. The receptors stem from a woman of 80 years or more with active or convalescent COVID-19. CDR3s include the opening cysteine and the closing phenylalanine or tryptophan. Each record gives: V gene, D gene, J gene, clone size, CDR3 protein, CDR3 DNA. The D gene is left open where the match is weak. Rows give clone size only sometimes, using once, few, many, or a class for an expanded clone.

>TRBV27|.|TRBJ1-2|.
CASSPSSQYGYTF
TGTGCCAGCAGTCCTAGCTCGCAATATGGCTACACCTTC
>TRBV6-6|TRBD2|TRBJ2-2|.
CASSQGLAGIYTGELFF
TGTGCCAGCAGTCAGGGACTAGCGGGTATTTATACCGGGGAGCTGTTTTTT
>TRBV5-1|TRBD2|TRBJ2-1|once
CASSLRVAGDNEQFF
TGCGCCAGCAGCTTGCGTGTAGCGGGGGACAATGAGCAGTTCTTC
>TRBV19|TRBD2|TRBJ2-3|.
CASSMQASGRPTDTQYF
TGTGCCAGTAGTATGCAGGCTAGCGGGAGGCCCACAGATACGCAGTATTTT
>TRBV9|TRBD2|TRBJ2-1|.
CASSPPAGGNEQFF
TGTGCCAGCAGTCCACCCGCGGGAGGGAATGAGCAGTTCTTC
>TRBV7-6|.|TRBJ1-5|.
CASSLRPPNAAKHQPQHF
TGTGCCAGCAGCTTAAGACCGCCAAATGCAGCGAAGCATCAGCCCCAGCATTTT
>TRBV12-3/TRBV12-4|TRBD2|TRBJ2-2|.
CASRNSGTGELFF
TGTGCCAGCAGAAATAGCGGGACCGGGGAGCTGTTTTTT
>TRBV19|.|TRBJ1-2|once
CASSTYYGYTF
TGTGCCAGTAGTACCTACTATGGCTACACCTTC
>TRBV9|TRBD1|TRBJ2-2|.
CASSVALTGAPGELFF
TGTGCCAGCAGCGTAGCTCTGACAGGGGCTCCGGGGGAGCTGTTTTTT
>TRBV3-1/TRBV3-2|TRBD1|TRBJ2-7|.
CASSQRDRAYEQYF
TGTGCCAGCAGCCAGCGGGACAGGGCCTACGAGCAGTACTTC
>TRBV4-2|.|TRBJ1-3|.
CASSQDGGGSGNTIYF
TGTGCCAGCAGCCAAGATGGAGGAGGCTCTGGAAACACCATATATTTT
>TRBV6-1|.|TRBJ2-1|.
CASSEQGNEQFF
TGTGCCAGCAGTGAACAGGGTAATGAGCAGTTCTTC
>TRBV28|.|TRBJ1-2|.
CASRLPNGVYGYTF
TGTGCCAGCAGGTTGCCCAACGGGGTCTATGGCTACACCTTC
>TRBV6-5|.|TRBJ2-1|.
CASSPSQGSYNEQFF
TGTGCCAGCAGTCCGAGTCAGGGCTCCTACAATGAGCAGTTCTTC
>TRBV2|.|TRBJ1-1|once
CASSVFGGPTEAFF
TGTGCCAGCAGTGTTTTCGGGGGGCCCACTGAAGCTTTCTTT
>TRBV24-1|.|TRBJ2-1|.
CATSGRGGYNEQFF
TGTGCCACCTCCGGGAGAGGAGGTTACAATGAGCAGTTCTTC
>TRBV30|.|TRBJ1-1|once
CAWNSGGTAFF
TGTGCCTGGAACTCGGGGGGGACAGCTTTCTTT
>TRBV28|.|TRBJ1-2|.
CASNEGANYGYTF
TGTGCCAGCAATGAAGGGGCAAACTATGGCTACACCTTC
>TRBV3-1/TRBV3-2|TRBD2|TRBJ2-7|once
CASSQALLAGAIYEQYF
TGTGCCAGCAGCCAGGCCCTTCTAGCGGGAGCGATCTACGAGCAGTACTTC
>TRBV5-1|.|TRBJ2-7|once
CASSPLGRSSYEQYF
TGCGCCAGCAGCCCCCTGGGGCGGAGCTCCTACGAGCAGTACTTC
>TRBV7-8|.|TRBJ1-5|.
CASSPPRGGRNQPQHF
TGTGCCAGCAGCCCACCACGCGGGGGGCGGAATCAGCCCCAGCATTTT
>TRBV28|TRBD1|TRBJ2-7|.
CASTRDRARGEQYF
TGTGCCAGCACCCGGGACAGGGCCCGGGGCGAGCAGTACTTC
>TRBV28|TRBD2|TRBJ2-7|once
CASSFHSGRAYEQYF
TGTGCCAGCAGTTTCCATAGCGGGAGGGCCTACGAGCAGTACTTC
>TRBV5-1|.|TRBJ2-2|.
CASTPWETSSTGELFF
TGCGCCAGCACTCCTTGGGAAACTAGCTCCACCGGGGAGCTGTTTTTT
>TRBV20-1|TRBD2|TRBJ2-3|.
CSGRNTDTQYF
TGCAGCGGGAGGAACACAGATACGCAGTATTTT
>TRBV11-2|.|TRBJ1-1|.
CASSPLTEQAFF
TGTGCCAGCAGCCCCCTTACGGAGCAAGCTTTCTTT
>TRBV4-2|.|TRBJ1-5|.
CASSQDSRFYSNQPQHF
TGTGCCAGCAGCCAAGATTCGAGATTTTATAGCAATCAGCCCCAGCATTTT
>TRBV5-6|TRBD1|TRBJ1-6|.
CASSRGQGANSPLHF
TGTGCCAGCAGCCGGGGACAGGGGGCGAATTCACCCCTCCACTTT
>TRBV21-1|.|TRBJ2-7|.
CASSLGCWLQASEQYF
TGTGCCAGCAGCCTTGGTTGTTGGTTACAAGCGTCCGAGCAGTACTTC
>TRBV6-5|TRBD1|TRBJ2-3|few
CASSYAGQGIDTQYF
TGTGCCAGCAGTTACGCGGGACAGGGCATAGATACGCAGTATTTT
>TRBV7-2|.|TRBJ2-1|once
CASSLALSRDEQFF
TGTGCCAGCAGCTTAGCTCTAAGTCGGGATGAGCAGTTCTTC
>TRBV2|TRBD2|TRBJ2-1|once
CASQRGAGQFF
TGTGCCAGCCAGCGGGGGGCAGGGCAGTTCTTC
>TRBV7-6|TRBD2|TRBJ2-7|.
CASSLTSGTSYEQYF
TGTGCCAGCAGTTTGACTAGCGGGACCTCCTACGAGCAGTACTTC
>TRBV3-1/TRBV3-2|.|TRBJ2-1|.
CASSHIYNEQFF
TGTGCCAGCAGCCATATCTACAATGAGCAGTTCTTC